This T cell receptor (beta chain) was documented in a study of blood T cell repertoires in COVID-19 (TCRdb year 2020). At the level of the whole study: The collaborator samples originated in the United States, Italy and Spain and spanned the acute and convalescent phases of COVID-19. The material from the prospective study consisted of cDNA or gDNA derived from T cells, B-cell-depleted T cells, or PBMCs. Subjects who had been exposed to COVID-19, were actively infected with it, or had recovered from it provided the deeply sampled blood TCRbeta repertoires that made up the dataset. The repertoires were made available in a free public database intended to serve as a resource for research on the immune response to SARS-CoV-2. The samples were drawn from the first 160 participants of the ongoing ImmuneRACE study and from 1,254 subjects provided by 6 global collaborators. Nearly every sample came with metadata listing a de-identified subject ID, COVID-19 status, age in years and sex. Where available, HLA class I and class II types were taken from metadata supplied by the sample provider and were not determined by assay-based typing. Beyond this particular receptor, the publication reports: How much clinical and demographic metadata was included differed by source and by participant, and the metadata was provided uncurated.

CDR1 SGHTA and CDR2 FQGTGA are derived from the germline V gene. Taken from cysteine to phenylalanine, the CDR3 has 14 residues. Just the 42-base CDR3 DNA is kept, in frame starting at base 1. V was cut back by 5 bases and J by 1 base, leaving a gap of 8 bases between them. Points on this clone: It has no known antigen specificity. Per-nucleotide qualities are absent, and no much larger clonotype sits a single base away.

The collaborating institutions used their own protocols to collect whole blood in K2EDTA tubes. For TCRbeta analysis, collaborator samples were shipped as frozen whole blood, as isolated PBMCs, or as DNA extracted from either sample type. TCRbeta CDR3 regions were amplified from genomic DNA by means of the immunoSEQ Assay, a bias-controlled multiplex PCR. Turning to the authors' computational methods: The number of nucleated cells in each sample was estimated by amplification of reference gene primers within the assay. Sequence reads were collapsed and filtered to measure the absolute abundance of every unique TCRbeta CDR3 rearrangement. For each sample, productive Simpson clonality was calculated as the square root of Simpson's diversity index across productive rearrangements. This immuneACCESS table, as held by TCRdb, lists in-frame sequences with V and J called but not all clones. Of the missing ones, under half trace to an unresolved V gene in checked studies; the others have no known cause. V, J and clone size are taken as reported in that table, and D and trimming were inferred from the DNA itself. A total of about 230,000 clones appear in this sample, roughly 80% of them only once. The ten largest clones capture approximately 8% of the sample.

The rearranged segments are TRBV7-3 and TRBJ2-2; there is no confident call for the D gene. The specimen sequenced was peripheral blood. The receptor was isolated from a woman aged 80 or older with acute or convalescent COVID-19. The CDR3 protein is CASSETGNTGELFF. The sequenced DNA is TGTGCCAGCAGCGAAACGGGGAACACCGGGGAGCTGTTTTTT. Reference TRBV7-3 and TRBJ2-2 proteins supply the regions before and after the CDR3; the full variable domain is: GAGVSQTPSNKVTEKGKYVELRCDPISGHTALYWYRQSLGQGPEFLIYFQGTGAADDSGLPNDRFFAVRPEGSVSTLKIQRTERGDSAVYLCASSETGNTGELFFGEGSRLTVL.